Sequencing of this T cell receptor (beta chain) was carried out in a study of regulatory T cells in long-lasting Graves disease. Whole-study context: Patients newly diagnosed with Graves' had been on antithyroid drugs for under 3 months. Findings and caveats of the study: Relative to new patients (around 1,000), persistent patients exhibited greater sharing of public clonotypes (around 2,500). Patients with persistent disease showed a bias toward TRBV28, TRBJ1-2 and TRBJ2-5.

In this sample, this clonotype turned up many times. The target antigen is unknown. Documented time point: newly diagnosed GD, antithyroid drugs for less than 3 months. The authors made the TCR library using RNA they extracted from PBMCs. With iRepertoire HTBI primers and Arm-PCR of CDR3 regions, TCR beta libraries were built. TCRdb called the multiplex PCR reads again in MiXCR, with one record for every CDR3 protein. The sample lists 400,000 to 450,000 distinct CDR3 sequences, 15% seen once, with around 17% in the top ten. CDR1 and CDR2 from the germline V gene are SNHLY and FYNNEI. CDR3 length equals 13 residues. Trimming cost V 4 bases and J 3 bases, with 10 bases left between them. The sample was also linked to a second study, of T cells in Graves' hyperthyroidism and ophthalmopathy. This second study notes: Diagnosis relied on clinical symptoms, serum thyroxine and TRAb, thyroid ultrasound and orbital computed tomography.

The source of this sequence is a young woman with Graves disease. The V gene is TRBV2, the J gene TRBJ2-7; D not certain. Sample: peripheral blood mononuclear cells (PBMCs), taken at new diagnosis, from a patient treated with antithyroid drugs. The CDR3 DNA reads as TGTGCCAGCAGTGTTCTGGCCGACTACGAGCAGTACTTC. This codes for CASSVLADYEQYF.